This T cell receptor beta chain was documented in a study of blood T cell repertoires in COVID-19. Whole-study context: Spain, Italy and the United States supplied samples that represented acute and convalescent COVID-19. T cells, B-cell-depleted T cells, or PBMCs provided the cDNA or gDNA that served as material.

The CDR3 extends over 13 amino acids. The V end was cut by 5 bases, the J end by 3 bases, with 11 bases between. The germline V gene has CDR1 MNHEY and CDR2 SMNVEV (reference sequence). As handled by the study authors: The authors estimated nucleated cell counts from reference gene primer amplification. TCRdb keeps only in-frame clones here, not all; method: immunoSEQ multiplex PCR. The V and J calls and clone size come from that table; D and trimming were worked out from the DNA. The data contain roughly 70,000 clones, 80% to 85% of them singletons. This rearrangement joins TRBV27 to TRBJ2-7; the D is unclear. Sequenced: peripheral blood. The receptor was isolated from a woman aged 55-69 years with acute or convalescent COVID-19. The CDR3 loop reads CASSPRPVYEQYF. In DNA, the CDR3 is TGTGCCAGCAGTCCCCGTCCGGTCTACGAGCAGTACTTC.